One and the same sample provided the 24 T cell receptor beta chains below, sequenced in a study of cytomegalovirus exposure and HLA in healthy donors. In the PCR, 60 Vbeta and 13 Jbeta primers were used. Produced via immunoSEQ multiplex PCR; TCRdb's table is partial and in-frame only. The repertoire has more than 90,000 clones, around four fifths of them found once; the top ten carry around 3.2%. Sequenced: PBMCs. These receptors originate from a woman in her forties in good health and CMV-seronegative.

This clone has a single count. The chain combines TRBV5-4 with TRBJ2-2, with D perhaps matching TRBD2 (5 bases). This CDR3 has 13 amino acids. The germline V and J ends were trimmed by 2 bases and 7 bases, with 9 bases remaining between them. The germline V gene encodes CDR1 SGHNT and CDR2 YYREEE (reference sequence). Written as DNA, the CDR3 is TGTGCCAGCAGCTTATTTCGGGGCGGGGAGCTGTTTTTT. It codes for CASSLFRGGELFF.

The chain links TRBV7-8 to TRBJ1-2; possible D gene TRBD1, 5 bases. From germline, CDR1 is SGHVS and CDR2 FQNEAQ. V was shortened by 0 bases and J by 7 bases, with 15 bases between the two germline ends. The CDR3 sequence is 15 residues long. The CDR3 DNA reads as TGTGCCAGCAGCTTAGCGTCGGGGGAGTTAGGTGGCTACACCTTC. Translated: CASSLASGELGGYTF. Filled out from reference TRBV7-8 and TRBJ1-2, the complete variable domain reads GAGVSQSPRYKVAKRGQDVALRCDPISGHVSLFWYQQALGQGPEFLTYFQNEAQLDKSGLPSDRFFAERPEGSVSTLKIQRTQQEDSAVYLCASSLASGELGGYTFGSGTRLTVV.

In DNA, the CDR3 is TGTGCCACTAGATCCGTGGGCAATCAGCCCCAGCATTTT. Its protein product is CATRSVGNQPQHF. The chain employs TRBV6-1 and TRBJ1-5; D is unclear. Germline V gives CDR1 MNHNS, CDR2 SASEGT. The CDR3 sequence is 13 residues long. Deletions cut 10 bases from V and 2 bases from J, with 12 bases between.

The chain joins TRBV28 to TRBJ1-2; tentatively, D is TRBD1 (6 bases). Germline V gene data show CDR1 as MDHEN and CDR2 as SYDVKM. This CDR3 is built from 21 residues. V lost 11 bases and J 11 bases, leaving 48 bases between the germline ends. The CDR3 reads CAAGSVGLDRSGGTRSRGYTF. The CDR3 DNA is TGTGCCGCTGGCTCCGTGGGGTTAGATAGATCGGGCGGAACTCGTTCTAGGGGGTACACCTTC.

The rearrangement links TRBV18 to TRBJ1-1, with a weak D call TRBD1 (6 bases). The CDR3 is 15 residues long. The V end lost 6 bases, the J end lost 2 bases, and 16 bases lay between the germline ends. CDR1 KGHSH and CDR2 LQKENI come from the germline V gene. CDR3 region: CASSPTGATNTEAFF. The CDR3 DNA reads as TGTGCCAGCTCCCCGACAGGTGCTACAAACACTGAAGCTTTCTTT.

This clone has more than one count but fewer than ten. The chain has TRBV28 and TRBJ2-7, with D tentatively TRBD1 (6 bases). This CDR3 has 15 amino acids. Germline loops: CDR1 MDHEN, CDR2 SYDVKM. With 6 bases removed from V and 5 bases from J, the gap between germline ends came to 20 bases. The CDR3 nucleotides read TGTGCCAGCAGAAGTTTCAGGCGACAGGTGGACGAGCAGTACTTC. Amino acid sequence: CASRSFRRQVDEQYF.

The rearrangement joins TRBV5-4 to TRBJ1-2; the D gene is possibly TRBD1 (5 bases). Trimming left V 0 bases short and J 9 bases short, with 12 bases between. The germline gives CDR1 SGHNT, CDR2 YYREEE (reference sequence). The CDR3 runs to 13 residues. The CDR3 spells CASSLAFGASYTF. Here the CDR3 DNA reads TGTGCCAGCAGCTTGGCCTTTGGGGCAAGCTACACCTTC.

The rearrangement uses TRBV5-1 and TRBJ2-7; the D gene is possibly TRBD1 (5 bases). The CDR3 has 15 amino acids. V was clipped by 0 bases and J by 2 bases, with 12 bases between them. The germline V gene has CDR1 SGHRS and CDR2 YFSETQ. CDR3 bases: TGCGCCAGCAGCTTGGGGGGCGGCAATACCTACGAGCAGTACTTC. Protein: CASSLGGGNTYEQYF.

This rearrangement joins TRBV19 to TRBJ2-7; D might be TRBD1 (6 bases). The CDR3 consists of 14 residues. Trimming removed 9 bases from V and 0 bases from J, with 15 bases in between. The V gene's germline CDR1 is LNHDA and CDR2 SQIVND (reference sequence). The CDR3 DNA follows: TGTGCCAGCCAATCCGGGACACGCTCCTACGAGCAGTACTTC. It specifies CASQSGTRSYEQYF.

The CDR3, as DNA: TGTGCCAGCAGCTCAACCGACAGGGGGAACATGAACACTGAAGCTTTCTTT. Residues: CASSSTDRGNMNTEAFF. The J gene is TRBJ1-1, the V gene TRBV11-2; 9 bases map to TRBD1. CDR3 length: 17 amino acids. CDR1 SGHAT and CDR2 FQNNGV come from the germline V gene. The V and J ends lost 4 bases and 0 bases, in that order; junction bases with no gene match: 9.

The chain recombines TRBV27 with TRBJ2-1, with 9 bases that match TRBD2. This CDR3 comprises 14 residues. Germline V gene sequence: CDR1 MNHEY, CDR2 SMNVEV (reference sequence). The V and J ends lost 3 bases and 12 bases, in that order; junction bases with no gene match: 9. As DNA, the CDR3 is TGTGCCAGCAGTTTTAGCGGGGGCCTCGGTGGGCAGTTCTTC. Amino acid sequence: CASSFSGGLGGQFF.

The V and J genes are TRBV30 and TRBJ2-3; D is unclear. The CDR3 runs 11 residues. Germline loops: CDR1 GTSNPN, CDR2 SVGIG (reference sequence). The V gene lost 2 bases and the J gene lost 4 bases, with 4 bases spanning the gap. This chain's CDR3 is CAWSQADTQYF. The DNA for the CDR3 is TGTGCCTGGAGTCAGGCAGATACGCAGTATTTT.

The V and J genes are TRBV18 and TRBJ1-4; no clear D gene. Trimming shortened V by 6 bases and J by 0 bases, and 5 bases separated the two germline ends. Looked up from germline, CDR1 is KGHSH and CDR2 is LQKENI. The length of the CDR3 is 13 residues. CDR3 DNA: TGTGCCAGCTCCCGAGCAACTAATGAAAAACTGTTTTTT. This gives the protein CASSRATNEKLFF.

V is TRBV28 and J is TRBJ2-3, with 14 bases matching TRBD2. With 4 bases clipped from V and 4 bases from J, the junction kept 13 bases outside the gene matches. This CDR3 has 19 amino acids. CDR1 is MDHEN and CDR2 is SYDVKM in the germline V gene. The CDR3 region is CASSSLWTSGRSWADTQYF. In DNA form, the CDR3 reads TGTGCCAGCAGTTCTCTCTGGACTAGCGGGAGGTCTTGGGCAGATACGCAGTATTTT.

The chain recombines TRBV5-1 with TRBJ2-7; maybe TRBD2 (5 bases). Trimming pared 7 bases from V and 6 bases from J, leaving 11 bases between. The CDR3 has 11 amino acids. Germline CDR1 reads SGHRS; CDR2 reads YFSETQ. CDR3 region: CASRGNLEQYF. In nucleotides, the CDR3 is TGCGCCAGCCGAGGGAACCTCGAGCAGTACTTC.

This chain joins TRBV2 and TRBJ2-3; no definite D call. Between the trimmed V and J ends, which lost 4 bases and 1 base, there was a span of 9 bases. Germline loops: CDR1 SNHLY, CDR2 FYNNEI. The CDR3 is 14 residues long. Here the CDR3 DNA reads TGTGCCAGCAGTGTCCAGACTGGCACAGATACGCAGTATTTT. It encodes CASSVQTGTDTQYF.

The chain links TRBV28 to TRBJ1-4; 9 bases match TRBD1. V lost 7 bases, J lost 5 bases, and 5 bases stayed unmatched. In germline, CDR1 is MDHEN, CDR2 SYDVKM. The CDR3 is 14 residues long. CDR3 loop: CASTPGTGNEKLFF. The CDR3 DNA follows: TGTGCCAGCACACCCGGGACAGGGAATGAAAAACTGTTTTTT.

The chain couples TRBV7-9 to TRBJ2-7; D may be TRBD2 (5 bases). V lost 4 bases and J 5 bases, leaving 18 bases between the germline ends. This CDR3 region has 15 residues. From germline, CDR1 is SEHNR and CDR2 FQNEAQ (reference sequence). The CDR3 loop is CASSSRGPSLHEQYF. In DNA form, the CDR3 reads TGTGCCAGCAGCTCCCGCGGGCCTTCTCTCCACGAGCAGTACTTC.

This clone was counted once. The chain has TRBV5-1 and TRBJ2-1, with a possible D match to TRBD2 (5 bases). Germline CDR1 reads SGHRS; CDR2 reads YFSETQ. There are 16 residues in the CDR3. V was clipped by 4 bases and J by 5 bases, with 19 bases between them. CDR3 region: CASSHKGAGDNNEQFF. CDR3 sequence (DNA): TGCGCCAGCAGCCATAAGGGTGCGGGCGATAACAATGAGCAGTTCTTC.

CDR3 sequence: CASSRGLAGYLDTQYF. CDR3 in DNA: TGCGCCAGCAGCCGGGGACTAGCGGGATATTTAGATACGCAGTATTTT. This chain connects TRBV5-1 to TRBJ2-3; 13 bases map to TRBD2. The CDR3 consists of 16 residues. After removal of 4 bases from V and 5 bases from J, the junction contained 7 bases not matched to a gene. CDR1 and CDR2 from the germline V gene are SGHRS and YFSETQ.

This clone was seen more than once but under ten times. V gene TRBV5-6 combines with J gene TRBJ1-2; 8 bases are shared with TRBD1. There are 14 residues in the CDR3. V lost 2 bases to trimming and J lost 8 bases; unmatched junction nucleotides: 8. CDR1 is SGHDT and CDR2 is YYEEEE in the germline V gene. CDR3 amino acids: CASSFPDREGGYTF. The CDR3 DNA follows: TGTGCCAGCAGCTTCCCGGACAGGGAGGGCGGCTACACCTTC.

This chain links TRBV28 with TRBJ2-5; 7 bases are shared with TRBD2. The DNA matches TRBJ2-7 better at its end, which makes the J call doubtful. The CDR3 spans 14 residues. CDR1 is MDHEN, CDR2 SYDVKM, per germline. This chain's CDR3 is CASRDSGTNYEQYF. The CDR3 nucleotides read TGTGCCAGCCGCGATTCCGGGACTAACTACGAGCAGTACTTC.

Details on this clone: At one of its ends the junction is not consistent with the germline gene, which may arise from a read error. The chain joins TRBV6-5 to TRBJ1-2; TRBD1 is a possible D gene (6 bases). The germline V gene has CDR1 MNHEY and CDR2 SVGAGI. There are 14 residues in the CDR3. For the CDR3, the DNA is TGTGCCAGCACTACCAGAGGGGGAGACTATGGCTACCCCTTC. It codes for CASTTRGGDYGYPF.

In DNA form, the CDR3 reads TGCAGCGTTGAAGTGGCGGGGACCTACAATGAGCAGTTCTTC. As protein: CSVEVAGTYNEQFF. The chain has TRBV29-1 and TRBJ2-1, with D tentatively TRBD2 (6 bases). CDR1 is SQVTM, CDR2 ANQGSEA, per germline. V lost 1 base to trimming and J lost 2 bases, with 9 bases between them. This CDR3 has 14 amino acids.